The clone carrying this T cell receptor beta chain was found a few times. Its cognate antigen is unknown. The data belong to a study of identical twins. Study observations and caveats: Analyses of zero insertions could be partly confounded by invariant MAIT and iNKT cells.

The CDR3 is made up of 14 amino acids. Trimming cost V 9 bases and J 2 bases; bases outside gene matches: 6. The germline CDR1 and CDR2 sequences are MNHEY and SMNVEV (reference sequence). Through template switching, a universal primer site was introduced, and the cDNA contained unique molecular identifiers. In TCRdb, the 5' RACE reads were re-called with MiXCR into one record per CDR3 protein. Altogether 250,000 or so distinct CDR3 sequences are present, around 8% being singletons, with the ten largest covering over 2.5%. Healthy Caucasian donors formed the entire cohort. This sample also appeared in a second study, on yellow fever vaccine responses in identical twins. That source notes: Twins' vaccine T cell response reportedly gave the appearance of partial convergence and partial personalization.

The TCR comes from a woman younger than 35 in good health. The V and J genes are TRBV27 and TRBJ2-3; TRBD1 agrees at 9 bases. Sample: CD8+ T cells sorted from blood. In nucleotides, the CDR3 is TGTGCCAGTTACCGGGACAGGGACACAGATACGCAGTATTTT. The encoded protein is CASYRDRDTDTQYF.